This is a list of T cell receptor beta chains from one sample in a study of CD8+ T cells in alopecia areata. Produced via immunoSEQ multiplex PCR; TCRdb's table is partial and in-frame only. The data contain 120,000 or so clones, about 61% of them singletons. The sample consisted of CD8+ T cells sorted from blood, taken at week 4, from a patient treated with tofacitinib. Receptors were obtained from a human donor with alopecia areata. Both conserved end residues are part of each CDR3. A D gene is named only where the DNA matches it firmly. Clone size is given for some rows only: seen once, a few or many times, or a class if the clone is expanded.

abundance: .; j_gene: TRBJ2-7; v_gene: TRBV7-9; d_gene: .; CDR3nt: TGTGCCAGCAGCTTAGCAGGCCCCTACGAGCAGTACTTC; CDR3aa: CASSLAGPYEQYF
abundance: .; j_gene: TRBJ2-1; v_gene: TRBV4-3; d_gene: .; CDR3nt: TGCGCCAGCAGCCTTGGACGCTCCTACAATGAGCAGTTCTTC; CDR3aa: CASSLGRSYNEQFF
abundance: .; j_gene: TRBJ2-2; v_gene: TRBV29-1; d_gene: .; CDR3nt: TGCAGCGCCCCGGGCGGTTTAATCGGGGAGCTGTTTTTT; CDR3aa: CSAPGGLIGELFF
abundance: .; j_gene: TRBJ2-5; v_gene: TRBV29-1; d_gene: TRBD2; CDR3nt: TGCAGCGCCTGGACTAGCGGGGGACTTAAAACTCCCCAAGAGACCCAGTACTTC; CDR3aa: CSAWTSGGLKTPQETQYF
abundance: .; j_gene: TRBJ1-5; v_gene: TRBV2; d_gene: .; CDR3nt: TGTGCCAGCAGTGAAGCTCGGCAGAAATATAGCAATCAGCCCCAGCATTTT; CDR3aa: CASSEARQKYSNQPQHF
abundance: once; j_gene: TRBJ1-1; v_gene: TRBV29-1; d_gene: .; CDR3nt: TGCAGCGTTGAACAGGTCGCCAGCTTGAACACTGAAGCTTTCTTT; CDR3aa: CSVEQVASLNTEAFF
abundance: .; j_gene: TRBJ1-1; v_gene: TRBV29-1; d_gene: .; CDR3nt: TGCAGCGCCCTCGGGGCCGGGGAGGGGACTGAAGCTTTCTTT; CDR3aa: CSALGAGEGTEAFF
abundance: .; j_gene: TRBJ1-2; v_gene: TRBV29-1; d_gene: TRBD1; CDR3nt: TGCAGCGTTGAATGGCAGGGGGCAGGGGGCTACACCTTC; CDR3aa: CSVEWQGAGGYTF
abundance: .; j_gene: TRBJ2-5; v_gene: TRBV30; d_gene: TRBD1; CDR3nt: TGTGCCTGGAGTGGGGGGACAGGGCGAGAGACCCAGTACTTC; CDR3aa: CAWSGGTGRETQYF
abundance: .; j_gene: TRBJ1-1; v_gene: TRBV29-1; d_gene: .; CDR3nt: TGCAGCGTTGAAGATCTCCGGAAGGGGGTGGAAACTGAAGCTTTCTTT; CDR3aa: CSVEDLRKGVETEAFF
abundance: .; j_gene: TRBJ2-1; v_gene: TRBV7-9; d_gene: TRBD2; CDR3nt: TGTGCCAGCAGCTGGCCGGGGACTAGCGGCTACAATGAGCAGTTCTTC; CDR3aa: CASSWPGTSGYNEQFF
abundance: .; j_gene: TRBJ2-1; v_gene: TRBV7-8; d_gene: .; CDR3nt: TGTGCCAGCAGCTTACCGACTAGGGGAAAATTCTTC; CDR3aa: CASSLPTRGKFF
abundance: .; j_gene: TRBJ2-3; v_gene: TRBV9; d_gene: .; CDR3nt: TGTGCCAGCAGCCGGGAAGATACGCAGTATTTT; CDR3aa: CASSREDTQYF
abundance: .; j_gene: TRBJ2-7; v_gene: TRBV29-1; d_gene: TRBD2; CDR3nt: TGCAGCGTTGTCCTAGCGGGGTCCTACGAGCAGTACTTC; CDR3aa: CSVVLAGSYEQYF
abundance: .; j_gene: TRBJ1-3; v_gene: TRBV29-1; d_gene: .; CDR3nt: TGCAGCGTTCGTTGGGGCGCCGGAAACACCATATATTTT; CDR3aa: CSVRWGAGNTIYF
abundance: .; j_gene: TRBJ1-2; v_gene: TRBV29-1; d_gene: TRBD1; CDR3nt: TGCAGCTCTAACGGACAGGGAACATATGGCTACACCTTC; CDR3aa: CSSNGQGTYGYTF
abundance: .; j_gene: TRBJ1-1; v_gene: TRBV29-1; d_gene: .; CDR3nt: TGCAGCGTCCAACCGGGGACTGAAGCTTTCTTT; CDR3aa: CSVQPGTEAFF
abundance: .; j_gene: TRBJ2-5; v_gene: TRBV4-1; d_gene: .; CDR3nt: TGCGCCAGCAGCCAAGGAGTGGCAGGACAAGAGACCCAGTACTTC; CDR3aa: CASSQGVAGQETQYF
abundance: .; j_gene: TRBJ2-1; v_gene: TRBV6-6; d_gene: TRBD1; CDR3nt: TGTGCCAGCAGTTACCAAGACAGGGGGCTGCGGGATGAGCAGTTCTTC; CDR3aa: CASSYQDRGLRDEQFF
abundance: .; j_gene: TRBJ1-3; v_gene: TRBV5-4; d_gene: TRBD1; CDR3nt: TGTGCCAGCAGCGAACAGGGGGCTGGAAACACCATATATTTT; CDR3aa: CASSEQGAGNTIYF
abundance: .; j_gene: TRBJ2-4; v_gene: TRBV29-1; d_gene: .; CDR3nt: TGCAGCGTTGAGGTCGGGGGCCCCTTCGCCAAAAACATTCAGTACTTC; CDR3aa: CSVEVGGPFAKNIQYF
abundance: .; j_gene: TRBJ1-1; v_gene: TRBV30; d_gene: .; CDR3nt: TGTGCCTGGAGTGTAGGTCTGAACACTGAAGCTTTCTTT; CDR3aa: CAWSVGLNTEAFF
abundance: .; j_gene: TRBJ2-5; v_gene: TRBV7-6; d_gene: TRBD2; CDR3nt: TGTGCCAGCAGCTTGCCACCGTCCGGGGGGGCCCAGTACTTC; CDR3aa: CASSLPPSGGAQYF
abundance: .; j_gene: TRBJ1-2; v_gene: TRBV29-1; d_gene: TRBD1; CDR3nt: TGCAGCGTGGTAGACAGGGGGTTTAACTATGGCTACACCTTC; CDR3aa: CSVVDRGFNYGYTF
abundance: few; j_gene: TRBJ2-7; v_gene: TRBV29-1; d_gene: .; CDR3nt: TGCAGCATCCTCCCGGGGTGGGAGGTCCACGAGCAGTACTTC; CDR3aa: CSILPGWEVHEQYF
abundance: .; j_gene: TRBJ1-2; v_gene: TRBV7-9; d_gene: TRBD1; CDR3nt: TGTGCCAGCAGCTTGGGAGACAGGGGCGGCTACACCTTC; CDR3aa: CASSLGDRGGYTF
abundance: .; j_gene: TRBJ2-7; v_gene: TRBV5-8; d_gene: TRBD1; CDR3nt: TGTGCCAGCAGACCGGGACAGGGGTACGAGCAGTACTTC; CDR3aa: CASRPGQGYEQYF
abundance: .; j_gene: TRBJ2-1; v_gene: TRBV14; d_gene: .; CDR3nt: TGTGCCAGCAGCCAAGACTCGGCAGCTGGGATTAACAATGAGCAGTTCTTC; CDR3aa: CASSQDSAAGINNEQFF
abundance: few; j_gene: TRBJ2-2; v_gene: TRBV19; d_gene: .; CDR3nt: TGTGCCAGCCATACCTCTGAGAGGGCCACCGGGGAGCTGTTTTTT; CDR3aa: CASHTSERATGELFF
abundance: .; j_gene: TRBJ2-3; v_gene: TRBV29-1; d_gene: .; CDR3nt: TGCAGCGAGGGAAGACAGAACACAGATACGCAGTATTTT; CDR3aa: CSEGRQNTDTQYF
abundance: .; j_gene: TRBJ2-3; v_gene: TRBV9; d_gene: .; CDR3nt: TGTGCCAGCAGCGAGGGGTTCGGGGCCGTCCTTAGCACAGATACGCAGTATTTT; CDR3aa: CASSEGFGAVLSTDTQYF
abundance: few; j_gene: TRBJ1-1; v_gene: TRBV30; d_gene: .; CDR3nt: TGTGCCTGGCTCGGGGCCATGAACACTGAAGCTTTCTTT; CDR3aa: CAWLGAMNTEAFF
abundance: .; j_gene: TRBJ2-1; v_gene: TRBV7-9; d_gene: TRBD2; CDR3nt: TGTGCCAGCGTCCCCAGCGGGGGGGCCTCCTACAATGAGCAGTTCTTC; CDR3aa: CASVPSGGASYNEQFF
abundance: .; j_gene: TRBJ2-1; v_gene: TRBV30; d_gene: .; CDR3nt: TGTGCCTGGAGTATGGGGGGGGCGAATGAGCAGTTCTTC; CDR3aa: CAWSMGGANEQFF
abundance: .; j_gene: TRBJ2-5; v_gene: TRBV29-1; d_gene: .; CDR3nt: TGCAGCGTTGAACCCAGGGTACAAGAGACCCAGTACTTC; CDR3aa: CSVEPRVQETQYF
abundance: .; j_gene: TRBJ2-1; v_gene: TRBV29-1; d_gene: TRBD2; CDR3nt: TGCAGCGTTGTTAGCGGGATCTCCTACAATGAGCAGTTCTTC; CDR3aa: CSVVSGISYNEQFF
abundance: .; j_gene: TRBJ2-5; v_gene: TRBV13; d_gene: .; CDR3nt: TGTGCCAGCAGCCATAAGTTGGGGGCTGAGACCCAGTACTTC; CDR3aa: CASSHKLGAETQYF
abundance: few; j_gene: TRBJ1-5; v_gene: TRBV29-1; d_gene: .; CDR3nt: TGCAGCGTGGGGGCAGGGAGGGGCGATCAGCCCCAGCATTTT; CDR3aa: CSVGAGRGDQPQHF
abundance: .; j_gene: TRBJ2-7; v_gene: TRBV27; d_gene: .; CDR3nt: TGTGCCAGCTCGACTCAGCACTCAAACCCTTACGAGCAGTACTTC; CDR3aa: CASSTQHSNPYEQYF
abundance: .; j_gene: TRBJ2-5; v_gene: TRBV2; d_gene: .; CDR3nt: TGTGCCAGCAGTGATGGACCTAGGGAGACCCAGTACTTC; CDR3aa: CASSDGPRETQYF
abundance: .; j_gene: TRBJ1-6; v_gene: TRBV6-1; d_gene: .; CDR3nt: TGTGCCAGCAGTGAAGGGAGCTCCTATAATTCACCCCTCCACTTT; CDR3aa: CASSEGSSYNSPLHF
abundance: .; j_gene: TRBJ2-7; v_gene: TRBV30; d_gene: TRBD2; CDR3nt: TGTGCCTGGAGTGCAGCGGGGGGTCCAAGCGAGCAGTACTTC; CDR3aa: CAWSAAGGPSEQYF
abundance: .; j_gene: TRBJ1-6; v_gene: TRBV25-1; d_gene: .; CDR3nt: TGTGCCAGCAGTGAGGGGGTATACTCACCCCTCCACTTT; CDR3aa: CASSEGVYSPLHF
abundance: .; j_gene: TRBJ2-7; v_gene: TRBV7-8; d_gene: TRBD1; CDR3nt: TGTGCCAGCAGCTCGTCCGGGACAGGGGTGTTATCCTACGAGCAGTACTTC; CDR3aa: CASSSSGTGVLSYEQYF
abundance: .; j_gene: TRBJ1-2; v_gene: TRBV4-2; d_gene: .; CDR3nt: TGTGCCAGCAGCCAAGAAAACAGGAATGGCTACACCTTC; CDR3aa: CASSQENRNGYTF
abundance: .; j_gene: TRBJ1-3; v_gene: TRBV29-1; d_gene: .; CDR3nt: TGCAGCGTTGAAGGGTGGGACTCTGGAAACACCATATATTTT; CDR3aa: CSVEGWDSGNTIYF
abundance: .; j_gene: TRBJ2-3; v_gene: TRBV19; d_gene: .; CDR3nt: TGTGCCAGTAGCAGGGTTAGCACAGATACGCAGTATTTT; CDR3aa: CASSRVSTDTQYF
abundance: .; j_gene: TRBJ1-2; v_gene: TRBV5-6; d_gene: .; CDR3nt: TGTGCCAGCAGCGCGTTCGTTAGGGATAACTATGGCTACACCTTC; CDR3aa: CASSAFVRDNYGYTF
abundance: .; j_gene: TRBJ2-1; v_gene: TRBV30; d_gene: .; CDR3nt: TGTGCCTGGAGTCCCGGTCGAAGCAATGAGCAGTTCTTC; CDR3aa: CAWSPGRSNEQFF
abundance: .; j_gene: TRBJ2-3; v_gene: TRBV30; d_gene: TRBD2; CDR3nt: TGTGCCTGGAGTGTAGGGTCGGGGGGGGATACGCAGTATTTT; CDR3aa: CAWSVGSGGDTQYF
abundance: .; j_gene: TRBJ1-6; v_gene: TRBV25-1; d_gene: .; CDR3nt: TGTGCCAGCAGCTCCTCGGACTCTTGGGATTCACCCCTCCACTTT; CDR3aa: CASSSSDSWDSPLHF
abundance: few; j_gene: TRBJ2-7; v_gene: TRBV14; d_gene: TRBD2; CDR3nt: TGTGCCAGCAGCCAAGTGTTAGCGGGGGCGCCCTACGAGCAGTACTTC; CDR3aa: CASSQVLAGAPYEQYF
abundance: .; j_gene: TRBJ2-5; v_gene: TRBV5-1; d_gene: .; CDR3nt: TGCGCCAGCAGAAGTCCGCCGGGGACCCAGTACTTC; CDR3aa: CASRSPPGTQYF
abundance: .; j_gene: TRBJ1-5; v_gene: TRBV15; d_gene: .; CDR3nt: TGTGCCACCAGCAGAGATCTACGGACGACGCTTCGGGGACTGCTGGATCAGCCCCAGCATTTT; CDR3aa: CATSRDLRTTLRGLLDQPQHF